This T cell receptor beta chain was sequenced in a study of T cell repertoires in cytomegalovirus infection. At the level of the study: TCR beta signatures that were public indicated CMV infection and matching HLA type. Study-wide points: It was HLA-C-restricted CMV-specific TCR beta clonotypes that dominated the response ex vivo. Carriers of CMV and the relevant HLA type were discriminated by public TCR beta frequency.

One entry per CDR3 protein, called by TCRdb with MiXCR from the reads. The sample carries roughly 920,000 distinct CDR3 sequences, around 29% recorded once. The CDR3 spans 19 residues. Germline assignment: CDR1 LGHDT and CDR2 YNNKEL (reference sequence). Germline trimming cut 4 bases from V and 5 bases from J; bases unmatched to any gene: 11. About this clonotype itself: Its matching antigen is unknown.

The V and J genes are TRBV3-1 and TRBJ2-1, with 16 bases fitting TRBD2. Sequenced here: cultured CD8+ T cells from PBMCs, sampled from culture after CMV antigen stimulation. The sequence came from a human donor in good health (CMV status not recorded). Some clones in this sample may be carry-over from other donors' samples. The CDR3 reads CASSPGLAGGWLMDNEQFF. Written as DNA, the CDR3 is TGTGCCAGCAGCCCGGGACTAGCGGGGGGGTGGTTGATGGACAATGAGCAGTTCTTC.